The 2 T cell receptor beta chains reported below all come from one sample, sequenced in a study of cytomegalovirus exposure and HLA in healthy donors. Sequenced by immunoSEQ multiplex PCR; TCRdb stores in-frame clones only, minus some. The repertoire holds a few hundred thousand clones, with approximately 85% as singletons. What was sequenced was PBMCs. The source is a man under 40 in good health and CMV-seronegative.

The chain employs TRBV6-1 and TRBJ1-1; D perhaps matches TRBD1 (5 bases). V lost 0 bases and J lost 4, with 12 bases in between. Germline V gives CDR1 MNHNS, CDR2 SASEGT. The CDR3 spans 15 residues. The DNA for the CDR3 is TGTGCCAGCAGTGAAGCGGGACTTGGGGGCACTGAAGCTTTCTTT. Its translation is CASSEAGLGGTEAFF.

The chain is built from TRBV12-5 and TRBJ2-1; the match to TRBD2 covers 7 bases. The CDR3 runs to 14 residues. The trim removed 1 base at V and 6 bases at J, leaving 3 bases unmatched. Germline values: CDR1 LGHNT, CDR2 FRNRAP. The CDR3 sequence is CASGLAGGRNEQFF. DNA for the CDR3: TGTGCTAGTGGTTTGGCGGGGGGTCGCAATGAGCAGTTCTTC.